These T cell receptor beta chains were read from a single sample in a study of early T cells in non-severe SARS-CoV-2 infection. TCRdb re-derived calls from the 5' RACE reads in MiXCR, one entry per CDR3 protein. The table lists roughly 69,000 distinct CDR3 sequences, 10% of them singletons. Sequencing was performed on whole blood, taken at baseline. These TCRs come from an adult who was a healthcare worker with PCR-confirmed SARS-CoV-2 infection or an uninfected control (not recorded which). Each CDR3 is given with its conserved first and last residue. The D gene is left open where the match is weak. For some rows the clone size is stated as once, few or many, or as a class when expanded; others skip it.

j_gene | v_gene | abundance | d_gene | CDR3aa | CDR3nt
TRBJ2-7 | TRBV20-1 | many | NA | CSARAPTLGAYEQYF | TGCAGTGCTAGAGCACCGACGCTTGGTGCCTACGAGCAGTACTTC
TRBJ2-2 | TRBV19 | many | NA | CASSIGRFTGELFF | TGTGCCAGTAGTATCGGGAGATTTACCGGGGAGCTGTTTTTT
TRBJ2-3 | TRBV7-2 | NA | TRBD1 | CASSPRTGGGDTQYF | TGTGCCAGCAGCCCCCGGACAGGGGGCGGAGATACGCAGTATTTT
TRBJ2-1 | TRBV7-9 | NA | NA | CASSQGGDEQFF | TGTGCCAGCAGCCAGGGGGGCGATGAGCAGTTCTTC
TRBJ2-2 | TRBV12-3/TRBV12-4 | few | TRBD1 | CASLNGDRGSGELFF | TGTGCCAGCCTCAATGGGGACAGGGGATCCGGGGAGCTGTTTTTT
TRBJ1-1 | TRBV12-3/TRBV12-4 | many | NA | CASRATGLNTEAFF | TGTGCCAGCAGAGCGACAGGCTTGAACACTGAAGCTTTCTTT
TRBJ2-1 | TRBV6-5 | NA | NA | CASSLGPGPPYNEQFF | TGTGCCAGCAGTCTGGGGCCGGGTCCTCCCTACAATGAGCAGTTCTTC
TRBJ1-1 | TRBV20-1 | few | NA | CSAGDEGRGNTEAFF | TGCAGTGCTGGAGACGAGGGACGGGGGAACACTGAAGCTTTCTTT
TRBJ2-5 | TRBV15 | few | NA | CATSNSKGETQYF | TGTGCCACCAGCAACAGCAAAGGGGAGACCCAGTACTTC
TRBJ2-7 | TRBV6-6 | many | TRBD1 | CASSYSRTGTYEQYF | TGTGCCAGCAGTTACTCCAGGACAGGAACCTACGAGCAGTACTTC
TRBJ1-2 | TRBV28 | many | TRBD1 | CASSPGTGINYGYTF | TGTGCCAGCAGTCCCGGGACAGGCATAAACTATGGCTACACCTTC
TRBJ2-7 | TRBV7-2 | many | TRBD2 | CASSSSGTSYEQYF | TGTGCCAGCAGCTCTAGCGGGACCTCCTACGAGCAGTACTTC
TRBJ2-7 | TRBV29-1 | many | TRBD1 | CSVAETGISYEQYF | TGCAGCGTTGCCGAGACAGGGATCTCCTACGAGCAGTACTTC
TRBJ1-6 | TRBV28 | NA | NA | CASEQGRSPLHF | TGTGCCAGCGAACAGGGCCGGTCACCCCTCCACTTT
TRBJ1-2 | TRBV28 | many | TRBD1 | CASSQGGQGIYGYTF | TGTGCCAGCAGCCAGGGGGGACAGGGGATCTATGGCTACACCTTC
TRBJ2-4 | TRBV20-1 | NA | NA | CSALDLAKNIQYF | TGCAGTGCCCTGGATCTAGCCAAAAACATTCAGTACTTC
TRBJ2-3 | TRBV6-5 | few | NA | CASRRRTSGKGGDTQYF | TGTGCCAGCAGACGTCGCACGAGTGGGAAAGGGGGAGATACGCAGTATTTT
TRBJ2-7 | TRBV2 | NA | NA | CASILAYEQYF | NA
TRBJ2-5 | TRBV7-6 | many | TRBD2 | CASSTRPPRTSGGETQYF | TGTGCCAGCAGCACCCGACCCCCTCGGACTAGCGGCGGGGAGACCCAGTACTTC
TRBJ2-3 | TRBV7-2 | many | TRBD2 | CASSLGGLAGPTDTQYF | TGTGCCAGCAGCTTAGGAGGACTAGCGGGACCCACAGATACGCAGTATTTT
TRBJ1-1 | TRBV4-1 | few | NA | CASSPLVGNTEAFF | TGCGCCAGCAGCCCCCTTGTGGGGAACACTGAAGCTTTCTTT
TRBJ2-5 | TRBV7-3 | many | TRBD2 | CASSLTASGKETQYF | TGTGCCAGCAGCTTAACGGCTAGCGGAAAAGAGACCCAGTACTTC
TRBJ2-6 | TRBV29-1 | few | NA | CSVLSSGANVLTF | TGCAGCGTACTGTCCTCTGGGGCCAACGTCCTGACTTTC
TRBJ1-6 | TRBV7-2 | many | NA | CASSLGTANSPLHF | TGTGCCAGCAGCTTAGGGACAGCTAATTCACCCCTCCACTTT
TRBJ1-6 | TRBV28 | many | TRBD1 | CASSGPGTGESPLHF | TGTGCCAGCAGTGGACCTGGGACAGGGGAGTCACCCCTCCACTTT
TRBJ2-7 | TRBV12-3/TRBV12-4 | NA | TRBD2 | CASSKPGLAGKVPYEQYF | TGTGCCAGCAGTAAACCGGGACTAGCGGGAAAGGTTCCTTACGAGCAGTACTTC
TRBJ2-7 | TRBV10-3 | NA | TRBD2 | CAIGVGLAENYEQYF | TGTGCCATCGGTGTAGGACTAGCGGAAAACTACGAGCAGTACTTC
TRBJ1-3 | TRBV5-1 | many | NA | CASSPGTDSGNTIYF | TGCGCCAGCAGCCCGGGGACCGACTCTGGAAACACCATATATTTT
TRBJ2-1 | TRBV20-1 | NA | NA | CSANRRDQWDEQFF | TGCAGTGCCAACCGACGCGACCAGTGGGATGAGCAGTTCTTC
TRBJ2-3 | TRBV7-6 | few | NA | CASSLGADTQYF | TGTGCCAGCAGCTTAGGAGCGGATACGCAGTATTTT
TRBJ1-4 | TRBV2 | NA | NA | CASSKQERKTEKLFF | TGTGCCAGCAGCAAACAGGAGCGCAAGACCGAAAAACTGTTTTTT
TRBJ1-1 | TRBV28 | few | TRBD1 | CASSGQVNTEAFF | TGTGCCAGCAGCGGACAGGTGAACACTGAAGCTTTCTTT
TRBJ2-5 | TRBV6-2/TRBV6-3 | few | NA | CASSYGETGPDQYF | TGTGCCAGCAGTTACGGCGAAACCGGGCCAGACCAGTACTTC
TRBJ2-4 | TRBV10-3 | few | NA | CAISAESGTVYF | TGTGCCATCAGTGCCGAATCCGGGACGGTCTACTTC
TRBJ2-1 | TRBV29-1 | few | TRBD2 | CSALAGPAEQFF | TGCAGCGCCCTAGCGGGACCGGCTGAGCAGTTCTTC